This TCR beta chain is from a study of T cells in localized non-small cell lung cancer. Clones were read by immunoSEQ multiplex PCR, and TCRdb kept only the in-frame ones, dropping some. Among 15,000 to 25,000 clones listed, 85% to 95% were seen once. The CDR3 extends over 13 amino acids. Germline loops: CDR1 WNHNN, CDR2 SYGVQD (reference sequence). V lost 2 bases to trimming and J lost 3 bases; unmatched junction nucleotides: 0. As concerns this clone: Its cognate antigen is unknown.

Points from the study as a whole: Across samples, adjacent lung featured a median approximately 60 of the top 100 tumor clones.

Sequenced here: peripheral blood, sampled before any cancer treatment. The sequence was collected from a male donor aged 60 or over with stage I squamous cell lung carcinoma. The genes are TRBV10-1 and TRBJ1-2; 7 bases fit TRBD1. CDR3 protein: CASSEGTDYGYTF. In DNA, the CDR3 is TGCGCCAGCAGTGAGGGGACAGACTATGGCTACACCTTC.